This TCR beta chain was sequenced in a study of cytomegalovirus exposure and HLA in healthy donors. Profiled with immunoSEQ multiplex PCR; TCRdb holds only in-frame clones, not every one. The table has 110,000 to 150,000 clones, roughly 93% seen once. Per the germline V gene, CDR1 is MNHEY and CDR2 is SMNVEV (reference sequence). The CDR3 is made up of 15 amino acids. V was trimmed by 6 bases and J by 0 bases, leaving 12 bases between them. This clonotype was sampled from a man aged 18 to 30 in good health and CMV-seropositive. What was sequenced was PBMCs. The chain couples TRBV27 to TRBJ2-1, with D perhaps matching TRBD2 (5 bases). CDR3 nucleotide sequence: TGTGCCAGCAGAAAAGGAGGCGGCTCCTACAATGAGCAGTTCTTC. Protein sequence: CASRKGGGSYNEQFF.